This T cell receptor beta chain was observed in a study of blood T cell repertoires in COVID-19. Produced via immunoSEQ multiplex PCR; TCRdb's table is partial and in-frame only. The sample consists of roughly 190,000 clones, 87% of them appearing once. This CDR3 spans 15 amino acids. V shed 10 bases and J 8 bases; nucleotides not matched to a gene: 15. CDR1 and CDR2 from the germline V gene are SNHLY and FYNNEI. This chain links TRBV2 with TRBJ1-2, with 11 nucleotides matching TRBD1. The sequenced material came from PBMCs or T cells enriched from blood (not recorded which). This clonotype originated in a woman aged 25 to 39 who had recovered from COVID-19. CDR3 residues: CATAVRGQGAYGYTF. CDR3 coding DNA: TGTGCCACTGCCGTTAGAGGACAGGGGGCTTACGGCTACACCTTC. Full variable domain (outside the CDR3, taken from reference TRBV2 and TRBJ1-2): EPEVTQTPSHQVTQMGQEVILRCVPISNHLYFYWYRQILGQKVEFLVSFYNNEISEKSEIFDDQFSVERPDGSNFTLKIRSTKLEDSAMYFCATAVRGQGAYGYTFGSGTRLTVV.